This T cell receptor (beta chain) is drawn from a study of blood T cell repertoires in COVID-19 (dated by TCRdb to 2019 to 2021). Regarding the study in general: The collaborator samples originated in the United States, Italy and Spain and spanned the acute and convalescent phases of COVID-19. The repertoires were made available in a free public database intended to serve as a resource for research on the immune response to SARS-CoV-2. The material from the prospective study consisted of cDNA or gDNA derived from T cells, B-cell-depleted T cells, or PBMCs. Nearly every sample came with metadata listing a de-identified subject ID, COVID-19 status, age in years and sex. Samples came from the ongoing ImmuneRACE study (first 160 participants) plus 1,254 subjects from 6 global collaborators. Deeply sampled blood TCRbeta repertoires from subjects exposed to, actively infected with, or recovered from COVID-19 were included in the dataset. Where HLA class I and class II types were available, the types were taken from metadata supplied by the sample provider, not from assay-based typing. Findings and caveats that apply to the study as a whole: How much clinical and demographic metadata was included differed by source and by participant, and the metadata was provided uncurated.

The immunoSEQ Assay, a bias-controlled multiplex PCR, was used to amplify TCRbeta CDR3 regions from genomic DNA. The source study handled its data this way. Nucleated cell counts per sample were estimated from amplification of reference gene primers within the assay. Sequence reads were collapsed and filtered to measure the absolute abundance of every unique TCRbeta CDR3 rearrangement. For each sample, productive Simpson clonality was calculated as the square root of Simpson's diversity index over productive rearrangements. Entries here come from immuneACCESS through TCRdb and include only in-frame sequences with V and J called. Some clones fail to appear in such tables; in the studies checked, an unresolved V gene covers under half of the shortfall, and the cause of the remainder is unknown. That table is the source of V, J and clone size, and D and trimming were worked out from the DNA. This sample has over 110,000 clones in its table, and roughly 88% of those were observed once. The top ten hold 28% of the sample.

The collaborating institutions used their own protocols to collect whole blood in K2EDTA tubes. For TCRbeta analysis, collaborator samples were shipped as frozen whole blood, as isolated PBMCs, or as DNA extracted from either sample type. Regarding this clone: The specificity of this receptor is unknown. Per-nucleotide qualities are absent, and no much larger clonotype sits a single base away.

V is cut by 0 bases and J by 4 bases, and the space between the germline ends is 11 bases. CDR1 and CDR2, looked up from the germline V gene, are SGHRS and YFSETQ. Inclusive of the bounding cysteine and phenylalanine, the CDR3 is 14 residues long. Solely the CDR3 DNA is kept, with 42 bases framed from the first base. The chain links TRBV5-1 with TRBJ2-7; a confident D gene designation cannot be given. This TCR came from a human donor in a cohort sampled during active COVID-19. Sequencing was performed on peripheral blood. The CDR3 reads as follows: CASSLESGVYEQYF. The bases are TGCGCCAGCAGCTTGGAGTCTGGAGTATACGAGCAGTACTTC. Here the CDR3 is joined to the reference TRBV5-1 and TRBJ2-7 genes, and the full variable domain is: KAGVTQTPRYLIKTRGQQVTLSCSPISGHRSVSWYQQTPGQGLQFLFEYFSETQRNKGNFPGRFSGRQFSNSRSEMNVSTLELGDSALYLCASSLESGVYEQYFGPGTRLTVT.